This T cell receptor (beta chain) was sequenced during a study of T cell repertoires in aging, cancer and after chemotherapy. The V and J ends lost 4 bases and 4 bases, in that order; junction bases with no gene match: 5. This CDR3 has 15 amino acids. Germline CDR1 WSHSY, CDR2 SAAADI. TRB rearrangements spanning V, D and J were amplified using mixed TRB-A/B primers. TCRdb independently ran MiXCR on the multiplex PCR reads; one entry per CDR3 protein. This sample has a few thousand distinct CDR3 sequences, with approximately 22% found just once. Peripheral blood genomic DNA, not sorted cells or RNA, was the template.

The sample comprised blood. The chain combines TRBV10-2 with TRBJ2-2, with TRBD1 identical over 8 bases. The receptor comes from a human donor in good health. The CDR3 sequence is CASSGGQGVTGELFF. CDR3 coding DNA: TGCGCCAGCAGTGGCGGACAGGGAGTCACCGGGGAGCTGTTTTTT.